This T cell receptor beta chain was found in a study of siplizumab effects on memory and regulatory T cells (dated by TCRdb to 2018 to 2020). With respect to the entire study: The study examined how the anti-CD2 antibody siplizumab affects alloreactive T-cell subsets in allogeneic mixed lymphocyte reactions built from human PBMCs. Here is what the overall study found, with its caveats: Of the alloreactive CD4+ clones that could be mapped, the Treg-derived share averaged almost 70% with siplizumab compared with 25% to 30% in control reactions. The cumulative frequency of alloreactive sequences traceable to unstimulated CD4+ memory T cells was significantly reduced by siplizumab. Sequences below about 10^-5 frequency were poorly captured, so only a minor fraction of alloreactive clones could be mapped to unstimulated subsets. Whether proliferating Tregs from siplizumab cultures were suppressive was not functionally confirmed. For roughly 75-96% of proliferating CD4+ or CD8+ clones, no naive or memory phenotype could be assigned. Unstimulated naive T cells appeared to be more diverse than memory T cells, and naive cells seemed to make a substantial contribution to the alloresponse.

Library preparation employed the immunoSEQ multiplex PCR assay. The deep sequencing platform assayed around 10^5 TCR templates per sample. Genomic DNA extracted from sorted T cells was used for TCRbeta CDR3 sequencing. Regarding the original processing steps: The R programming language was used for clonal analysis of TCRbeta CDR3 data. Unstimulated samples were compared with post-reaction CFSE-low samples to define alloreactive CD4+ and CD8+ clones. By matching sequences to the repertoires of sorted unstimulated Treg and non-Treg cells, each alloreactive CD4+ clone was assigned a regulatory or non-regulatory origin. TCRdb re-hosts the immuneACCESS table, in-frame sequences only. Its copies lack some clones; in the studies checked, an unresolved V gene accounts for under half of them, and the cause for the rest is not known. For V, J and clone size, that table is used; D and trimming come from the DNA. The sample has roughly 64,000 clones on record, approximately 96% of them singletons. Of the sample, about 0.1% is held by the ten largest clones.

The CDR3 measures 17 amino acids from cysteine to phenylalanine. The retained sequence is limited to the CDR3, 51 bases, with the frame set at the first base. In the germline V gene, CDR1 corresponds to SGDLS and CDR2 to YYNGEE. From V the trimming removes 1 base and from J it removes 6 bases, while the gene matches leave 10 bases of the junction unaccounted for. In addition, sequencing in three donor pairs included unstimulated CD8+ effector memory subsets alongside CD4+ naive, CD8+ naive, CD8+ TEMRA and CD4+ memory subsets. Sorted unstimulated T cells and proliferating T cells recovered from mixed lymphocyte reactions were subjected to TCRbeta CDR3 sequencing. Fresh whole blood from approximately 10 HLA-typed healthy donors was used to isolate PBMCs. Comments on this clone: Its antigen is currently not known. The sample holds no much larger clone one base away, and base qualities are not on file.

This receptor was obtained from a human donor in good health. The V and J genes are TRBV9 and TRBJ1-2, with 12 bases in between that match TRBD1. What was sequenced was naive CD8+ T cells sorted from blood. The cell subset or site label on this specimen signifies: unstimulated naive T cells. The CDR3 corresponds to CASSVFGSGTGGDGYTF. The base sequence is TGTGCCAGCAGCGTATTCGGTTCCGGGACAGGGGGCGATGGCTACACCTTC.